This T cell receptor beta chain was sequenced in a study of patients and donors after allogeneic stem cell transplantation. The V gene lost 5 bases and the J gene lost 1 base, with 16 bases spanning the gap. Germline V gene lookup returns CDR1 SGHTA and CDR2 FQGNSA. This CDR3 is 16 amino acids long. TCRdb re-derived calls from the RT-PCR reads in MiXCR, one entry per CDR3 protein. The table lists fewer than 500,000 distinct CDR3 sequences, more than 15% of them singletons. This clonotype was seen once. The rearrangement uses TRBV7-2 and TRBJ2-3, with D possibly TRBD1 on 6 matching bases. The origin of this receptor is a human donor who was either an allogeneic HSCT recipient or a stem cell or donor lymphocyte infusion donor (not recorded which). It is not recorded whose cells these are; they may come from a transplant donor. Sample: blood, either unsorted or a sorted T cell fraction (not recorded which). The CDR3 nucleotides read TGTGCCAGCAGCGTGCAGGGGCGTTCGGGCACAGATACGCAGTATTTT. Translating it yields CASSVQGRSGTDTQYF. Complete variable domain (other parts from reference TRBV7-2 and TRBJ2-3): GAGVSQSPSNKVTEKGKDVELRCDPISGHTALYWYRQSLGQGLEFLIYFQGNSAPDKSGLPSDRFSAERTGGSVSTLTIQRTQQEDSAVYLCASSVQGRSGTDTQYFGPGTRLTVL.